A selection of T cell receptor beta chains follows, all from one sample in a study of blood T cell repertoires in COVID-19. Profiled with immunoSEQ multiplex PCR; TCRdb holds only in-frame clones, not every one. The table has under 150,000 clones, approximately 83% seen once; the top ten hold roughly 8%. The material sequenced was peripheral blood. The receptor set was obtained from a woman aged 55-70 years with COVID-19, enrolled during active disease. CDR3s include the opening cysteine and the closing phenylalanine or tryptophan. D genes are given only for firm matches. A row's size may be missing; if present it is once, few, many or a size class.

NA NA TRBJ1-6 TRBV7-9 CASSLSMNYSPLHF TGTGCCAGCAGCCTCTCAATGAACTATTCACCCCTCCACTTT
TRBD2 once TRBJ2-3 TRBV6-2/TRBV6-3 CASSPSGGAGTDTQYF TGTGCCAGCAGTCCGAGCGGGGGGGCCGGCACAGATACGCAGTATTTT
NA NA TRBJ1-5 TRBV2 CASTRDTGSNQPQHF TGTGCCAGCACCCGAGATACAGGGAGCAATCAGCCCCAGCATTTT
NA NA TRBJ2-1 TRBV21-1 CASSARKPARLAVLYSRSDEQFF TGTGCCAGCAGCGCAAGGAAACCGGCGAGACTAGCGGTTCTCTATTCCCGGAGCGATGAGCAGTTCTTC
NA NA TRBJ1-5 TRBV6-6 CASSASEGPNQPQHF TGTGCCAGCAGTGCCTCGGAGGGGCCCAATCAGCCCCAGCATTTT
TRBD1 NA TRBJ2-7 TRBV6-5 CASRRTGSGYEQYF TGTGCCAGCAGAAGGACAGGGAGCGGATACGAGCAGTACTTC
NA NA TRBJ1-5 TRBV19 CASRNGGHQPQHF TGTGCCAGTAGGAACGGGGGTCATCAGCCCCAGCATTTT
NA NA TRBJ1-6 TRBV7-3 CASSLQYGNSPLHF TGTGCCAGCAGCTTACAATACGGGAATTCACCCCTCCACTTT
TRBD1 NA TRBJ2-2 TRBV7-2 CASSVGTGEWTGELFF TGTGCCAGCAGCGTAGGGACAGGGGAGTGGACCGGGGAGCTGTTTTTT
TRBD2 NA TRBJ2-7 TRBV18 CASSPEISGGATEQYF TGTGCCAGCTCACCCGAAATTAGCGGGGGGGCCACCGAGCAGTACTTC
NA NA TRBJ1-2 TRBV15 CATSRGQITTGTF TGTGCCACCAGCAGAGGGCAGATAACTACAGGCACCTTC
NA NA TRBJ1-5 TRBV6-1 CASSEGQTNQPQHF TGTGCCAGCAGTGAAGGGCAAACCAATCAGCCCCAGCATTTT
NA NA TRBJ2-5 TRBV3-1/TRBV3-2 CASSTPLGVAVVAQYF TGTGCCAGCAGCACTCCCCTCGGGGTAGCGGTGGTGGCCCAGTACTTC
TRBD2 NA TRBJ2-5 TRBV5-4 CASSLLLAGGGETQYF TGTGCCAGCAGCTTGTTACTAGCGGGGGGTGGAGAGACCCAGTACTTC
NA NA TRBJ1-1 TRBV29-1 CSVASGRGTEAFF TGCAGCGTTGCTTCCGGGCGAGGGACTGAAGCTTTCTTT
NA NA TRBJ1-3 TRBV9 CASSVGGRGRNTIYF TGTGCCAGCAGCGTAGGAGGCAGGGGACGAAACACCATATATTTT
NA NA TRBJ2-2 TRBV6-2/TRBV6-3 CASSPSGRSGGELFF TGTGCCAGCAGTCCGAGCGGTAGATCCGGCGGGGAGCTGTTTTTT
TRBD1 NA TRBJ1-3 TRBV18 CASSPLQGAWNTIYF TGTGCCAGCTCACCTCTACAGGGGGCATGGAACACCATATATTTT
NA NA TRBJ1-5 TRBV18 CASSEGRNQPQHF TGTGCCAGCTCGGAGGGACGGAATCAGCCCCAGCATTTT
NA NA TRBJ1-2 TRBV11-2 CASSLSAGGVHGYTF TGTGCCAGCAGCTTATCCGCGGGGGGGGTCCATGGCTACACCTTC
NA NA TRBJ1-2 TRBV5-4 CASSLDGTPSYGYTF TGTGCCAGCAGCTTGGACGGGACACCAAGCTATGGCTACACCTTC
NA NA TRBJ1-5 TRBV3-1/TRBV3-2 CASSQEGGLSGNQPQHF TGTGCCAGCAGCCAAGAGGGAGGCCTTTCCGGCAATCAGCCCCAGCATTTT
NA NA TRBJ1-3 TRBV7-9 CASSSGESGNTIYF TGTGCCAGCAGCTCGGGAGAATCTGGAAACACCATATATTTT
NA NA TRBJ2-1 TRBV19 CASSIGYNEQFF TGTGCCAGTAGTATCGGGTACAATGAGCAGTTCTTC
TRBD1 few TRBJ2-7 TRBV7-3 CASSFGTGVPYEQYF TGTGCCAGCAGCTTCGGGACAGGGGTACCCTACGAGCAGTACTTC
NA NA TRBJ1-1 TRBV12-5 CASGLVREGDEAFF TGTGCTAGTGGTTTGGTAAGAGAGGGTGATGAAGCTTTCTTT
TRBD1 NA TRBJ1-1 TRBV7-8 CASSSRDRGRRTEAFF TGTGCCAGCAGCTCCAGGGACAGGGGGCGACGCACTGAAGCTTTCTTT
TRBD1 NA TRBJ2-1 TRBV27 CASSSSTGTNEQFF TGTGCCAGCAGTTCCTCGACAGGGACCAATGAGCAGTTCTTC
TRBD1 NA TRBJ1-5 TRBV30 CAWSDHRGGNQPQHF TGTGCCTGGAGTGACCACAGGGGTGGGAATCAGCCCCAGCATTTT
NA NA TRBJ2-2 TRBV7-2 CASSPTGLAAGELFF TGTGCCAGCAGCCCCACAGGGCTCGCAGCCGGGGAGCTGTTTTTT
NA NA TRBJ1-1 TRBV7-3 CASSVQGDTEAFF TGTGCCAGCAGCGTTCAGGGTGACACTGAAGCTTTCTTT
NA once TRBJ2-1 TRBV27 CASSPYRVYNEQFF TGTGCCAGCAGTCCTTACAGGGTTTACAATGAGCAGTTCTTC
NA NA TRBJ2-1 TRBV4-1 CASSRTRGKEQFF TGCGCCAGCAGCCGAACCAGAGGAAAAGAGCAGTTCTTC